Presented here are 15 T cell receptor beta chains from one specimen sequenced in a study of blood T cell repertoires in COVID-19. Generated by immunoSEQ multiplex PCR, the TCRdb table keeps only in-frame clones and is missing some. The sample consists of about 470,000 clones, roughly 87% of them appearing once. The sample consisted of PBMCs or T cells enriched from blood (not recorded which). These receptors were taken from a young woman who had recovered from COVID-19.

This chain connects TRBV3-1 (or the pseudogene TRBV3-2) to TRBJ1-4, with D possibly being TRBD1 (5 bases). This CDR3 region has 15 residues. Germline CDR1 and CDR2: LGHDT and YNNKEL (reference sequence). V lost 0 bases to trimming and J lost 3 bases, with 8 bases between them. The CDR3 region has the DNA TGTGCCAGCAGCCAAGATTGGGGGGCTAATGAAAAACTGTTTTTT. Its protein product is CASSQDWGANEKLFF.

V and J are TRBV7-9 and TRBJ1-1; possibly TRBD1 for D (6 bases). Germline V gene sequence: CDR1 SEHNR, CDR2 FQNEAQ (reference sequence). V shed 5 bases and J shed 3 bases, with 13 bases lying between them. The CDR3 contains 14 residues. CDR3 sequence reads: CASSHPGQHTEAFF. CDR3 in DNA: TGTGCCAGCAGCCACCCCGGACAGCACACTGAAGCTTTCTTT.

The genes are TRBV29-1 and TRBJ1-1; perhaps TRBD1 as D (6 bases). Trimming removed 3 bases at V and 1 base at J, with 9 bases between. CDR1 is SQVTM and CDR2 is ANQGSEA in the germline V gene. This CDR3 is 13 amino acids long. Here the CDR3 DNA reads TGCAGCGTTGACAGGGGAAGGAACACTGAAGCTTTCTTT. Protein product: CSVDRGRNTEAFF.

This clone was counted a single time. The V call is TRBV7-9, the J call TRBJ2-3; D is uncertain. V dropped 7 bases and J dropped 2 bases, with 19 bases sitting between them. Germline V gene sequence: CDR1 SEHNR, CDR2 FQNEAQ (reference sequence). This CDR3 comprises 16 residues. CDR3 residues: CASTPFVEASTDTQYF. Written as DNA, the CDR3 is TGTGCCAGCACCCCTTTCGTCGAGGCGTCCACAGATACGCAGTATTTT.

This clone has a handful of counts. The chain joins TRBV6-2 or TRBV6-3 to TRBJ1-5; no firm D call. Germline CDR1 is MNHEY and CDR2 is SVGEGT. This CDR3 is built from 13 residues. Trimming took 6 bases from V and 4 from J, leaving 10 bases between them. CDR3 sequence: CASSLNSNQPQHF. The DNA of the CDR3 is TGTGCCAGCAGCCTAAACTCTAATCAGCCCCAGCATTTT.

V and J are TRBV12-3 or TRBV12-4 and TRBJ1-3; D is ambiguous. V lost 8 bases to trimming and J lost 9 bases, with 11 bases between them. CDR3 size: 11 residues. CDR3 in amino acids: CASRQEGTIYF. CDR3 in DNA: TGTGCCAGCCGCCAGGAGGGCACCATATATTTT.

The V call is TRBV9, the J call TRBJ2-7, with TRBD1 as a possible D gene (7 bases). The CDR3 is made up of 17 amino acids. Trimming stripped 4 bases from V and 0 bases from J, with 20 bases between. CDR1 is SGDLS, CDR2 YYNGEE, per germline. The CDR3 DNA reads TGTGCCAGCAGCCCGCCTGCGGGACAGTCAGGCTCCTACGAGCAGTACTTC. Translated: CASSPPAGQSGSYEQYF. Full variable domain (remainder filled in from reference TRBV9 and TRBJ2-7): DSGVTQTPKHLITATGQRVTLRCSPRSGDLSVYWYQQSLDQGLQFLIQYYNGEERAKGNILERFSAQQFPDLHSELNLSSLELGDSALYFCASSPPAGQSGSYEQYFGPGTRLTVT.

The chain uses TRBV5-4 and TRBJ1-2, with TRBD1 matching over 7 bases. Trimming took 3 bases from V and 1 from J; bases not matched to a gene: 12. Germline CDR1 reads SGHNT; CDR2 reads YYREEE (reference sequence). This CDR3 spans 17 amino acids. This chain's CDR3 is CASSSALAGTDNYGYTF. The DNA of the CDR3 is TGTGCCAGCAGCTCCGCATTAGCCGGGACAGATAACTATGGCTACACCTTC. Full variable domain (rest looked up from reference TRBV5-4 and TRBJ1-2): ETGVTQSPTHLIKTRGQQVTLRCSSQSGHNTVSWYQQALGQGPQFIFQYYREEENGRGNFPPRFSGLQFPNYSSELNVNALELDDSALYLCASSSALAGTDNYGYTFGSGTRLTVV.

The chain has TRBV30 and TRBJ2-2; D is unresolved. This CDR3 contains 12 residues. Trimming shortened V by 0 bases and J by 6 bases, and 5 bases separated the two germline ends. Per germline, CDR1 GTSNPN and CDR2 SVGIG (reference sequence). CDR3 bases: TGTGCCTGGAGTGTACGGGCCGGGGAGCTGTTTTTT. It encodes CAWSVRAGELFF.

This clone occurred a few times. The chain recombines TRBV9 with TRBJ1-2; 10 bases line up with TRBD1. J lost 2 bases, V lost 3 bases, and 1 base had no gene match. The CDR3 runs to 14 residues. CDR1 is SGDLS and CDR2 is YYNGEE in the germline V gene. In DNA form, the CDR3 reads TGTGCCAGCAGCGGGGGACAGGGGAACTATGGCTACACCTTC. Translation gives CASSGGQGNYGYTF.

The sample holds one count of this clone. The chain has TRBV18 and TRBJ2-1; 15 bases align to TRBD2. The germline V gene has CDR1 KGHSH and CDR2 LQKENI. This CDR3 has 20 residues. V lost 6 bases to trimming and J lost 4 bases; unmatched junction nucleotides: 16. The CDR3 reads CASSQVPGLAGGPVYNEQFF. The CDR3 DNA follows: TGTGCCAGCTCCCAGGTCCCGGGACTAGCGGGGGGACCCGTTTACAATGAGCAGTTCTTC.

This chain connects TRBV27 to TRBJ1-1, with D unresolved. This CDR3 contains 15 residues. Deletions cut 2 bases from V and 2 bases from J, with 12 bases between. Germline V gene lookup returns CDR1 MNHEY and CDR2 SMNVEV (reference sequence). The CDR3 DNA is TGTGCCAGCAGTTTAGTCAGTCCGGGTAACACTGAAGCTTTCTTT. Its translation: CASSLVSPGNTEAFF.

The rearrangement uses TRBV6-2 or TRBV6-3 and TRBJ2-7; TRBD2 matches at 9 bases. Trimming at V came to 2 bases and at J to 3 bases, leaving 8 bases not matched to a gene. Looked up from germline, CDR1 is MNHEY and CDR2 is SVGEGT. The length of the CDR3 is 16 residues. The CDR3 DNA is TGTGCCAGCAGTTACGGTGGGTTAGCGGGGGACTACGAGCAGTACTTC. Its translation: CASSYGGLAGDYEQYF.

Written as DNA, the CDR3 is TGCAGCGTTGGTAACTACGACAATGAGCAGTTCTTC. It translates to CSVGNYDNEQFF. The genes are TRBV29-1 and TRBJ2-1, with unresolved D. This CDR3 is 12 amino acids long. Looked up from germline, CDR1 is SQVTM and CDR2 is ANQGSEA. V was shortened by 4 bases and J by 5 bases, with 9 bases between the two germline ends.

The genes are TRBV5-1 and TRBJ1-3; 8 positions agree with TRBD1. V was clipped by 5 bases and J by 1 base; unmatched bases: 5. Germline values: CDR1 SGHRS, CDR2 YFSETQ. This CDR3 comprises 15 residues. DNA for the CDR3: TGCGCCAGCAGTCAGGGGGCGGATTCTGGAAACACCATATATTTT. It specifies CASSQGADSGNTIYF. The full variable domain, rest sourced from reference TRBV5-1 and TRBJ1-3, is KAGVTQTPRYLIKTRGQQVTLSCSPISGHRSVSWYQQTPGQGLQFLFEYFSETQRNKGNFPGRFSGRQFSNSRSEMNVSTLELGDSALYLCASSQGADSGNTIYFGEGSWLTVV.